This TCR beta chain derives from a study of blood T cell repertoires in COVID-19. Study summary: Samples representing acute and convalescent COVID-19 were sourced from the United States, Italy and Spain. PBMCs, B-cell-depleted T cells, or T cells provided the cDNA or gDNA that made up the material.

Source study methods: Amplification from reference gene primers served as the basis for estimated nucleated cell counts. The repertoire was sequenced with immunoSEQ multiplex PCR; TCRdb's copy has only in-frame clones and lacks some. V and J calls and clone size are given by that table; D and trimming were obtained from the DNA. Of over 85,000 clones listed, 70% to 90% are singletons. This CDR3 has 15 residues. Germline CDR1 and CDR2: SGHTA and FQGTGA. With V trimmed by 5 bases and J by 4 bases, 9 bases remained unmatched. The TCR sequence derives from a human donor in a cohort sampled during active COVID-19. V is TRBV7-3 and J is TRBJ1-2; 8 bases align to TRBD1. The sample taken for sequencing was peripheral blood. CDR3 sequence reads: CASSLTYTGGYGYTF. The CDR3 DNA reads TGTGCCAGCAGCCTGACGTATACAGGGGGCTATGGCTACACCTTC.